This entry features one T cell receptor beta chain sequence. As yet, its antigen is unknown. The source of the sample is a study of T cell responses to AZD1222 COVID-19 vaccine. Study-level results: Increased Spike-specific TCR breadth and depth were observed after two AZD1222 doses. There were vaccine-associated CD4 TCRs across spike, dominant at 160-218 and 743-854.

Profiling relied on immunoSEQ multiplex PCR, and the TCRdb table lists in-frame clones only, not all of them. The sample carries 160,000 or so clones, roughly 89% recorded once. The input for sequencing was peripheral blood, taken on day 0 of AZD1222 vaccination. The receptor was derived from an adult in good health.

Here the CDR3 reads CASSRSGTNTGELFF. DNA for the CDR3: TGTGCCAGCAGCCGAAGCGGGACAAACACCGGGGAGCTGTTTTTT. The V gene is TRBV7-3, the J gene TRBJ2-2, with D maybe TRBD2 (7 bases). V lost 5 bases to trimming and J lost 2 bases, with 12 bases between them. The CDR3 covers 15 residues. Germline CDR1 SGHTA, CDR2 FQGTGA.